This T cell receptor (beta chain) comes out of a study of technical replicates of blood from a handful of donors (TCRdb year 2017). The germline V gene sets CDR1 to SGHTA and CDR2 to FQGTGA. Inclusive of the bounding cysteine and phenylalanine, the CDR3 is 15 residues long. The DNA shown is the 45-base CDR3, in frame from base 1. V ends up 4 bases short and J 1 base short, with an unmatched junction base count of 5. Comment on this clone: Its target antigen remains unknown. One base away there is no much larger clone; base qualities are not given.

The library was obtained by the immunoSEQ multiplex PCR assay. The table was pulled from immuneACCESS by TCRdb, which kept in-frame rearrangements only. Such tables lose some clones; where checked, under half of the loss comes from unresolved V genes, and the rest has no known cause. This sample holds approximately 79,000 clones; 95% to 98% were observed only once. About 0.34% of the sample goes to the ten largest clones. The sequenced sample was T cells isolated from PBMCs. In this chain, TRBV7-3 is recombined with TRBJ1-1; 8 bases in the middle match TRBD1. The receptor was derived from a human donor in good health. The CDR3 here reads CASSSYTGGNTEAFF. The bases read TGTGCCAGCAGCTCCTATACAGGGGGGAACACTGAAGCTTTCTTT.